The rows below give T cell receptor beta chains drawn from one sample of a study of Ad26.COV2.S vaccination and SARS-CoV-2 variants. TCRdb keeps only in-frame clones here, not all; method: immunoSEQ multiplex PCR. The sample shows some 290,000 clones, about 86% of them seen only once. Source: peripheral blood, taken in a trial of Ad26.COV2.S vaccine versus placebo. The receptors originated from a person between 18 and 65 years old who received the Ad26.COV2.S COVID-19 vaccine or a placebo. Each CDR3 is given with its conserved first and last residue. A D gene is named only where the DNA matches it firmly. A clone size is listed for some rows: how often the clone was seen (once, few, many), or a class if it is expanded.

>TRBD2|-|TRBV6-2/TRBV6-3|TRBJ2-5
TGTGCCAGCAGTTACAGCGGGAGAGGCCGGCAAGAGACCCAGTACTTC
CASSYSGRGRQETQYF
>-|few|TRBV5-1|TRBJ1-1
TGCGCCAGCAGCTTGGGAGTCCTCTCGGTAACTGAAGCTTTCTTT
CASSLGVLSVTEAFF
>TRBD1|-|TRBV2|TRBJ2-7
TGTGCCAGCAGTTGGATAGCCGGGACAGGGTATAGTAGCGAGCAGTACTTC
CASSWIAGTGYSSEQYF
>TRBD1|-|TRBV7-2|TRBJ1-2
TGTGCCAGCAGCTCGGGACAGGTGGCTGGCTACACCTTC
CASSSGQVAGYTF
>TRBD1|many|TRBV30|TRBJ1-3
TGTGCCTGGAGTGTACAGGGGGCGACTGGAAACACCATATATTTT
CAWSVQGATGNTIYF
>-|-|TRBV2|TRBJ2-6
TGTGCCAGCAGTCGTTACTCTGGGGCCAACGTCCTGACTTTC
CASSRYSGANVLTF
>-|-|TRBV7-2|TRBJ2-1
TGTGCCAGCAGCTTAGATCGGGGGCGGAATGAGCAGTTCTTC
CASSLDRGRNEQFF
>TRBD1|-|TRBV3-1/TRBV3-2|TRBJ2-1
TGTGCCAGCAGTTCCTCGGCAGCCGGGACAGGGTACGGTGAGCAGTTCTTC
CASSSSAAGTGYGEQFF
>TRBD2|-|TRBV7-3|TRBJ2-5
TGTGCCAGCAGCCTCGGGACTAGCGGGGGCCCTAGGGAGACCCAGTACTTC
CASSLGTSGGPRETQYF
>-|once|TRBV19|TRBJ2-3
TGTGCCAGTAGTTCTATGACACCCCCGGATACGCAGTATTTT
CASSSMTPPDTQYF
>-|-|TRBV5-1|TRBJ2-3
TGCGCCAGCAGCTTGGCCGCGGCAGATACGCAGTATTTT
CASSLAAADTQYF
>-|-|TRBV3-1/TRBV3-2|TRBJ2-2
TGTGCCAGCAGCCAACAACGTTTTGCCGGGGAGCTGTTTTTT
CASSQQRFAGELFF
>-|many|TRBV10-1|TRBJ1-2
TGCGCCAGCAGCCTCTTCAGGGATTGCTATGGCTACACCTTC
CASSLFRDCYGYTF
>-|-|TRBV5-4|TRBJ2-7
TGTGCCAGCAGCCATATTTCAGCACAAGAGCAGTACTTC
CASSHISAQEQYF
>-|-|TRBV19|TRBJ1-2
TGTGCCAGTACCCCGGTGTGGGGGTCCTACACCTTC
CASTPVWGSYTF
>TRBD1|-|TRBV3-1/TRBV3-2|TRBJ2-2
TGTGCCAGCAGCCAAGAAGGGACAGGGGGCACCGGGGAGCTGTTTTTT
CASSQEGTGGTGELFF
>-|-|TRBV14|TRBJ1-1
TGTGCCACCTCCGATTCAATGGGACGGGGGATGAACACTGAAGCTTTCTTT
CATSDSMGRGMNTEAFF
>-|-|TRBV5-4|TRBJ1-2
TGTGCCAGCAGCTTGGAGTGGCAGAGCGATGGCTACACCTTC
CASSLEWQSDGYTF
>-|-|TRBV19|TRBJ1-1
TGTGCCAGTAGGAAGACAGGCGCAATGAACACTGAAGCTTTCTTT
CASRKTGAMNTEAFF
>-|few|TRBV18|TRBJ1-1
TGTGCCAGCTCACCACTCAGCGGCTTTAGCACTGAAGCTTTCTTT
CASSPLSGFSTEAFF
>-|-|TRBV27|TRBJ1-1
TGTGCCAGCAGGTCCGCATTAGGGGGGTATACGAACACTGAAGCTTTCTTT
CASRSALGGYTNTEAFF
>-|once|TRBV7-3|TRBJ1-1
TGTGCCAGCAGCTTACAAGCGGTGAACACTGAAGCTTTCTTT
CASSLQAVNTEAFF
>-|-|TRBV19|TRBJ1-4
TGTGCCAGTAGTGAAGGGGCAGGGTCTAATGAAAAACTGTTTTTT
CASSEGAGSNEKLFF
>-|-|TRBV7-2|TRBJ1-3
TGTGCCAGCAGCGTCCGGGGCACCTCTGGAAACACCATATATTTT
CASSVRGTSGNTIYF
>-|-|TRBV10-2|TRBJ1-5
TGCGCCAGCAGAGAAGCTTATAGCAATCAGCCCCAGCATTTT
CASREAYSNQPQHF
>-|-|TRBV7-2|TRBJ1-2
TGTGCCAGCAGCCCTGTGAGCTATGGCTACACCTTC
CASSPVSYGYTF
>-|-|TRBV5-8|TRBJ1-2
TGTGCCAGCAGCCCCGATCCGACTGTACCGGGTGGCTACACCTTC
CASSPDPTVPGGYTF
>-|-|TRBV7-2|TRBJ2-6
TGTGCCAGCAGCTTAGGGCCTACAGGGTTAGTGGCCAACGTCCTGACTTTC
CASSLGPTGLVANVLTF
>-|-|TRBV5-1|TRBJ2-3
TGCGCCAGCAGCTTTAGGACTTCTTTTGGCACAGATACGCAGTATTTT
CASSFRTSFGTDTQYF
>TRBD1|-|TRBV12-3/TRBV12-4|TRBJ2-3
TGTGCCAGCAGCCATGACAGGGCAGATACGCAGTATTTT
CASSHDRADTQYF
>-|-|TRBV6-5|TRBJ1-3
TGTGCCAGCAGACGGGACACAGGCGCTGGAAACACCATATATTTT
CASRRDTGAGNTIYF
>-|-|TRBV24-1|TRBJ2-3
TGTGCCACCAGTGGACAGCGAAGCACAGATACGCAGTATTTT
CATSGQRSTDTQYF
>-|-|TRBV6-1|TRBJ1-2
TGTGCCAGCAGTGAAGGGGGGGACCTTTACACCTTC
CASSEGGDLYTF
>-|-|TRBV27|TRBJ2-6
TGTGCCAGCAGCCCAGCGGTCCGCTCTGGGGCCAACGTCCTGACTTTC
CASSPAVRSGANVLTF
>-|-|TRBV6-2/TRBV6-3|TRBJ1-1
TGTGCCAGCAGTTATGGCACTGAAGCTTTCTTT
CASSYGTEAFF
>-|-|TRBV12-3/TRBV12-4|TRBJ1-5
TGTGCCAGCAGTTTACGTAGCAATCAGCCCCAGCATTTT
CASSLRSNQPQHF
>TRBD1|-|TRBV7-2|TRBJ2-7
TGTGCCAGCAGCTTAGCCAGGGGGCGGTACGAGCAGTACTTC
CASSLARGRYEQYF
>-|-|TRBV10-1|TRBJ2-3
TGCGCCAGCAGTGATTCCGACAGGAAGAGGACAGATACGCAGTATTTT
CASSDSDRKRTDTQYF
>TRBD1|once|TRBV29-1|TRBJ1-5
TGCAGCGTTATACTAACAGGGGATAGCAATCAGCCCCAGCATTTT
CSVILTGDSNQPQHF
>-|few|TRBV2|TRBJ2-2
TGTGCCAGCAGTGACCAGCGCCACACCGGGGAGCTGTTTTTT
CASSDQRHTGELFF
>-|-|TRBV5-6|TRBJ2-2
TGTGCCAGCAGCCGGTGGGACGGCACCGGGGAGCTGTTTTTT
CASSRWDGTGELFF
>-|-|TRBV18|TRBJ2-3
TGTGCCAGCTCACCGAAGGGGGATACGCAGTATTTT
CASSPKGDTQYF
>-|-|TRBV5-1|TRBJ2-1
TGCGCCAGCAGCTTGGGTAGGGACAATGAGCAGTTCTTC
CASSLGRDNEQFF
>-|-|TRBV18|TRBJ2-3
TGTGCCAGCTCACCCGAACTCCCCCGGGGGGATACGCAGTATTTT
CASSPELPRGDTQYF
>TRBD1|-|TRBV11-2|TRBJ1-4
TGTGCCAGCAGCTCGACAGGGGGCCGGGGTGAAAAACTGTTTTTT
CASSSTGGRGEKLFF
>-|few|TRBV6-4|TRBJ2-1
TGTGCCAGCAGTGACTCGGGGGGGCCCCATGAGCAGTTCTTC
CASSDSGGPHEQFF
>TRBD2|-|TRBV6-5|TRBJ2-7
TGTGCCAGCAGTTACGGGCGGGAGTTCGAGCAGTACTTC
CASSYGREFEQYF
>TRBD2|-|TRBV11-2|TRBJ2-3
TGTGCCAGCAGCTTACGGCGGGGGGGCTACGCAGATACGCAGTATTTT
CASSLRRGGYADTQYF
>-|-|TRBV18|TRBJ2-6
TGTGCCAGCTCACCGCTTAGTATCTCTGGGGCCAACGTCCTGACTTTC
CASSPLSISGANVLTF